These 4 T cell receptor beta chains came from one sample sequenced in a study of cytomegalovirus exposure and HLA in healthy donors. PCR employed 60 Vbeta and 13 Jbeta primers. Profiling relied on immunoSEQ multiplex PCR, and the TCRdb table lists in-frame clones only, not all of them. The sample lists 100,000 to 150,000 clones; less than 85% were seen once. Sequencing used PBMCs. These receptors originate from a female donor in good health and CMV-seronegative.

V and J are TRBV30 and TRBJ2-3; 11 nucleotides match TRBD1. V dropped 3 bases and J dropped 6; count of bases not matched to a gene: 8. Looked up from germline, CDR1 is GTSNPN and CDR2 is SVGIG (reference sequence). CDR3 length: 15 residues. DNA for the CDR3: TGTGCCTGGAGCCTAGGGACAGGGGGTAGTGATACGCAGTATTTT. As protein: CAWSLGTGGSDTQYF.

J is TRBJ1-5 and V is TRBV11-2, with 10 bases fitting TRBD1. This CDR3 is built from 15 residues. J lost 6 bases, V lost 1 base, and 3 bases had no gene match. Germline V lookup: CDR1 SGHAT, CDR2 FQNNGV. Here the CDR3 reads CASSLGGQGTQPQHF. Here the CDR3 DNA reads TGTGCCAGCAGCTTAGGGGGACAGGGGACTCAGCCCCAGCATTTT.

The chain has TRBV30 and TRBJ2-3, with TRBD1 matching over 8 bases. Germline loops: CDR1 GTSNPN, CDR2 SVGIG (reference sequence). Losses at the gene ends were 7 bases for V and 1 base for J; bases not matched to a gene: 4. CDR3 size: 13 residues. CDR3 coding DNA: TGTGCCTTTCAGGGGGCCGGCACAGATACGCAGTATTTT. As protein: CAFQGAGTDTQYF.

The V call is TRBV19, the J call TRBJ1-5; a weak D match, TRBD1 (5 bases). V was cut by 6 bases and J by 2 bases, with 11 bases left in between. From germline, CDR1 is LNHDA and CDR2 SQIVND (reference sequence). This CDR3 is built from 14 residues. The CDR3 nucleotides are TGTGCCAGTAGGCCTATAGGGGGCAATCAGCCCCAGCATTTT. Translated: CASRPIGGNQPQHF.